This T cell receptor beta chain is from a study of early T cells in non-severe SARS-CoV-2 infection. Across the study: With bulk RNA from unsorted whole blood as input, sequencing yielded unpaired chains.

In its sample, this clonotype was seen many times. As yet, its antigen is unknown. Researchers attached unique molecular identifiers to individual cDNA molecules. TCRdb recomputed calls from the 5' RACE reads with MiXCR, one row per CDR3 protein. The table records about 46,000 distinct CDR3 sequences, around a tenth of them present only once. Whole-study findings and limits: Reliance on VDJdb matching favored anti-spike CD8 responses; private and CD4 specificities were missed.

Material for sequencing was whole blood. This TCR derives from an adult who was a healthcare worker with PCR-confirmed SARS-CoV-2 infection or an uninfected control (not recorded which).

CDR3: CAIRSGMDRELFF. CDR3 coding DNA: TGTGCCATCAGGTCGGGGATGGACCGGGAGCTGTTTTTT. This sequence joins TRBV10-3 and TRBJ2-2; a possible D gene is TRBD2 (5 bases). From germline, CDR1 is ENHRY and CDR2 SYGVKD. The V and J ends lost 6 bases and 9 bases respectively, with 14 bases between them. The CDR3 loop spans 13 amino acids.